This T cell receptor (beta chain) was recovered during a study of blood T cell repertoires in COVID-19. Turning to the study itself: Sites across the United States, Italy and Spain contributed samples from acute and convalescent COVID-19. From T cells, B-cell-depleted T cells, or PBMCs came the material, which was cDNA or gDNA.

Seattle researchers signed up patients amid active infection and tracked them longitudinally. Looked up from germline, CDR1 is SGHDN and CDR2 is FVKESK. Trimming removed 1 base from V and 2 bases from J; junction bases left unmatched: 2. There are 14 residues in the CDR3. How the authors handled the data: It was from reference gene primer amplification that nucleated cell counts were estimated. Produced via immunoSEQ multiplex PCR; TCRdb's table is partial and in-frame only. Clonal size and the V and J genes are those of that table, whereas D and trimming came from the DNA. The repertoire holds about 150,000 clones, with 80% to 90% as singletons.

The V and J genes are TRBV14 and TRBJ2-7, with TRBD1 matching over 7 bases. Specimen: peripheral blood. This TCR was sampled from a man aged 18 to 29 with COVID-19, enrolled during active disease. DNA for the CDR3: TGTGCCAGCAGCCAAGGGACAGGAACCTACGAGCAGTACTTC. It translates to CASSQGTGTYEQYF.